A single sample is the source of the 20 T cell receptor beta chains below, sequenced in a study of cytomegalovirus exposure and HLA in healthy donors. Primers included in the PCR were 60 Vbeta and 13 Jbeta primers. The table came from immunoSEQ multiplex PCR; TCRdb's copy has only in-frame clones and leaves some out. The sample shows around 150,000 clones, 79% of them seen only once. The sequencing sample was made of PBMCs. The receptors were gathered from a man aged 40-49 years in good health and CMV-seropositive.

The J gene is TRBJ1-4, the V gene TRBV27, with 10 bases matching TRBD1. Germline V lookup: CDR1 MNHEY, CDR2 SMNVEV (reference sequence). Trimming removed 8 bases from V and 7 bases from J; junction bases left unmatched: 7. The CDR3 is 14 amino acids. The CDR3 sequence: CASWDRGRAEKLFF. The CDR3 DNA reads TGTGCCAGCTGGGACAGGGGACGGGCTGAAAAACTGTTTTTT.

V and J are TRBV10-3 and TRBJ1-4; no clear D. V was cut by 0 bases and J by 4 bases, with 9 bases left in between. The CDR3 sequence is 15 residues long. CDR1 and CDR2 (germline): ENHRY, SYGVKD. CDR3: CAISESGRGNEKLFF. The CDR3 DNA follows: TGTGCCATCAGTGAGTCAGGGAGAGGTAATGAAAAACTGTTTTTT.

This sequence joins TRBV7-3 and TRBJ2-3, with 8 bases lining up with TRBD2. The germline V gene has CDR1 SGHTA and CDR2 FQGTGA. The CDR3 has 14 amino acids. The V gene end was trimmed by 6 bases and the J gene end by 2 bases; junction bases not matched to a gene: 4. For the CDR3, the DNA is TGTGCCAGCAGGAGCGGGGGACCCACAGATACGCAGTATTTT. Translated, it gives CASRSGGPTDTQYF.

The chain is built from TRBV10-3 and TRBJ2-2, with TRBD1 matching 7 bases. CDR1 and CDR2 from the germline V gene are ENHRY and SYGVKD. V trimming: 8 bases; J trimming: 8 bases; junction bases outside the gene matches: 11. This CDR3 has 14 residues. CDR3 in amino acids: CAIRREGGEGELFF. CDR3 DNA: TGTGCCATCCGCAGGGAAGGGGGCGAGGGGGAGCTGTTTTTT.

V usage is TRBV7-3 and J usage is TRBJ2-3; the match to TRBD2 covers 9 bases. J gave up 5 bases and V 3 bases, and 12 bases lay outside the gene matches. Germline V gene sequence: CDR1 SGHTA, CDR2 FQGTGA. The CDR3 extends over 17 amino acids. The CDR3 nucleotides are TGTGCCAGCAGCTTGGCGCGGGAGGGCCTAGGTAAAGATACGCAGTATTTT. Translating gives CASSLAREGLGKDTQYF. Supplemented by reference TRBV7-3 and TRBJ2-3, the full variable domain reads GAGVSQTPSNKVTEKGKYVELRCDPISGHTALYWYRQSLGQGPEFLIYFQGTGAADDSGLPNDRFFAVRPEGSVSTLKIQRTERGDSAVYLCASSLAREGLGKDTQYFGPGTRLTVL.

The genes are TRBV7-6 and TRBJ1-1, with TRBD1 matching over 11 bases. CDR1 and CDR2 from the germline V gene are SGHVS and FNYEAQ. CDR3 length: 14 residues. The ends lost 5 bases at V and 4 bases at J; junction bases unmatched: 3. The CDR3 sequence is CASSPGTGGTEAFF. The CDR3 DNA sequence: TGTGCCAGCAGCCCCGGGACAGGGGGCACTGAAGCTTTCTTT.

On this clone: The same CDR3 is also encoded by other DNA sequences in this sample. The genes are TRBV30 and TRBJ1-1; D call uncertain. Trimming took off 2 bases at V and 0 bases at J, with 7 bases between the two ends. The germline CDR1 and CDR2 sequences are GTSNPN and SVGIG (reference sequence). This CDR3 is built from 13 residues. The CDR3 is CAWSRDMNTEAFF. The CDR3 DNA reads as TGTGCCTGGAGTCGAGACATGAACACTGAAGCTTTCTTT.

The V gene is TRBV30, the J gene TRBJ2-5, with 11 bases fitting TRBD2. Germline V gene sequence: CDR1 GTSNPN, CDR2 SVGIG (reference sequence). The V segment lost 4 bases and the J segment 3 bases; nucleotides outside the gene matches: 4. This CDR3 region has 14 residues. The CDR3 region has the DNA TGTGCCTGGACCCGGGGACTAGCGGAAGAGACCCAGTACTTC. This sequence encodes CAWTRGLAEETQYF.

This rearrangement joins TRBV7-2 to TRBJ1-5, with D tentatively TRBD1 (5 bases). Germline CDR1 reads SGHTA; CDR2 reads FQGNSA. V was pared by 1 base and J by 3 bases, with 16 bases between. This CDR3 region has 17 residues. The CDR3 region is CASSLGGGRVYNQPQHF. Written as DNA, the CDR3 is TGTGCCAGCAGCTTAGGGGGGGGTCGGGTTTACAATCAGCCCCAGCATTTT.

V and J are TRBV4-2 and TRBJ2-3; possible D gene TRBD2, 6 bases. V lost 0 bases and J lost 7, with 11 bases in between. Germline CDR1 LGHNA, CDR2 YNFKEQ. The CDR3 loop spans 14 amino acids. In DNA, the CDR3 is TGTGCCAGCAGCCAAGATCCGGGAGTGAATACGCAGTATTTT. Protein: CASSQDPGVNTQYF.

This chain uses TRBV6-1 with TRBJ1-2, with a tentative D call TRBD1 (6 bases). V shed 7 bases and J shed 5 bases, with 17 bases lying between them. Germline V lookup: CDR1 MNHNS, CDR2 SASEGT. There are 14 residues in the CDR3. The CDR3 sequence is CASNLRTAIYGYTF. CDR3 DNA sequence: TGTGCCAGCAACCTCCGGACAGCCATTTATGGCTACACCTTC.

This clone came up once. J is TRBJ1-6 and V is TRBV9, with TRBD1 matching over 7 bases. This CDR3 is built from 14 residues. The germline V gene has CDR1 SGDLS and CDR2 YYNGEE. J lost 4 bases, V lost 4 bases, and 2 bases had no gene match. In DNA, the CDR3 is TGTGCCAGCAGCCAGGGACAGTATAATTCACCCCTCCACTTT. This codes for CASSQGQYNSPLHF.

The chain links TRBV18 to TRBJ2-7, with TRBD1 matching over 7 bases. V shed 2 bases and J 0 bases; nucleotides not matched to a gene: 7. CDR1 and CDR2 from the germline V gene are KGHSH and LQKENI. This CDR3 spans 16 amino acids. CDR3 protein: CASSPGQAGSSYEQYF. The DNA for the CDR3 is TGTGCCAGCTCACCAGGACAGGCCGGAAGCTCCTACGAGCAGTACTTC.

CDR3 protein: CASIMDRAANYGYTF. The CDR3 nucleotides are TGTGCCAGTATCATGGACAGGGCCGCTAACTATGGCTACACCTTC. The rearrangement links TRBV19 to TRBJ1-2; 8 bases line up with TRBD1. Germline V gene lookup returns CDR1 LNHDA and CDR2 SQIVND (reference sequence). The CDR3 contains 15 residues. Trimming removed 7 bases from V and 0 bases from J; junction bases left unmatched: 7.

A note on this clone: Other DNA sequences in the same sample also yield this CDR3. The chain links TRBV28 to TRBJ2-1; 14 bases map to TRBD2. The V segment lost 5 bases and the J segment 6 bases; nucleotides outside the gene matches: 3. From germline, CDR1 is MDHEN and CDR2 SYDVKM. The CDR3 sequence is 15 residues long. The CDR3 DNA reads as TGTGCCAGCAGTCCCGGACTAGCGGGAGGCAATGAGCAGTTCTTC. Protein product: CASSPGLAGGNEQFF.

In DNA, the CDR3 is TGTGCCAGCAGCCGATCCAGGATATACGAGCAGTACTTC. This codes for CASSRSRIYEQYF. The V call is TRBV7-8, the J call TRBJ2-7; no firm D call. The germline CDR1 and CDR2 sequences are SGHVS and FQNEAQ. V was clipped by 5 bases and J by 4 bases, with 12 bases between them. This CDR3 has 13 residues. Complete variable domain (other parts from reference TRBV7-8 and TRBJ2-7): GAGVSQSPRYKVAKRGQDVALRCDPISGHVSLFWYQQALGQGPEFLTYFQNEAQLDKSGLPSDRFFAERPEGSVSTLKIQRTQQEDSAVYLCASSRSRIYEQYFGPGTRLTVT.

V gene TRBV19 combines with J gene TRBJ2-5; 8 bases line up with TRBD2. The CDR3 runs 15 residues. V shed 1 base, J shed 1 base, and the junction held 2 bases outside the gene matches. CDR1 is LNHDA, CDR2 SQIVND, per germline (reference sequence). The CDR3 DNA follows: TGTGCCAGTAGTATAGGGACTAGCCTCCAAGAGACCCAGTACTTC. This gives the protein CASSIGTSLQETQYF.

CDR3 in DNA: TGTGCCAGCAGCCCCGGGGACAGGAGGCGGTACGAGCAGTACTTC. This codes for CASSPGDRRRYEQYF. The rearrangement links TRBV13 to TRBJ2-7; 8 nucleotides agree with TRBD1. CDR1 PRHDT and CDR2 FYEKMQ come from the germline V gene (reference sequence). Germline trimming cut 5 bases from V and 4 bases from J; bases unmatched to any gene: 10. The CDR3 runs 15 residues.

The DNA of the CDR3 is TGTGCCAGTAGTATAGAAAAAACAGGGTTGGACTATGGCTACACCTTC. Protein sequence: CASSIEKTGLDYGYTF. This rearrangement joins TRBV19 to TRBJ1-2; the D gene is possibly TRBD1 (6 bases). The germline CDR1 and CDR2 sequences are LNHDA and SQIVND (reference sequence). V lost 0 bases, J lost 3 bases, and 14 bases lay in between. The CDR3 covers 16 residues.

CDR3 sequence: CASSFPGQGSGNQPQHF. The CDR3 region has the DNA TGTGCCAGCAGTTTCCCGGGACAGGGGTCGGGCAATCAGCCCCAGCATTTT. This chain connects TRBV28 to TRBJ1-5; the match to TRBD1 covers 10 bases. Trimming at V came to 3 bases and at J to 2 bases, leaving 7 bases not matched to a gene. The CDR3 runs 17 residues. Germline V gene data show CDR1 as MDHEN and CDR2 as SYDVKM. Full variable domain (remainder filled in from reference TRBV28 and TRBJ1-5): DVKVTQSSRYLVKRTGEKVFLECVQDMDHENMFWYRQDPGLGLRLIYFSYDVKMKEKGDIPEGYSVSREKKERFSLILESASTNQTSMYLCASSFPGQGSGNQPQHFGDGTRLSIL.